The clone carrying this T cell receptor beta chain showed up many times. The target antigen is unknown. Using its own MiXCR run on the 5' RACE reads, TCRdb lists one record per CDR3 protein. The sample lists about 400,000 distinct CDR3 sequences, less than 25% occurring once. The sample is drawn from a study of T-cell memory formation after mild COVID-19. As for the study in general: TCR clusters mostly belonged to single donors.

Study-wide findings and caveats: Prior to infection, memory already included some responding clones, suggesting cross-reactive memory joined.

This CDR3 is 15 amino acids long. V shed 6 bases, J shed 0 bases, and the junction held 7 bases outside the gene matches. The sequenced material came from PBMCs or a T cell subset sorted from them (not recorded which). This sequence was found in an adult woman who had mild COVID-19 (a few samples of this study predate the infection). Cell type and time point are not known. The chain recombines TRBV12-3 or TRBV12-4 with TRBJ1-1; 7 positions agree with TRBD1. This CDR3 reads CASRPGQNLNTEAFF. CDR3 bases: TGTGCCAGCAGACCGGGACAGAACCTGAACACTGAAGCTTTCTTT.